The entry below gives a single T cell receptor (beta chain) sequence along with its context. The antigen is undetermined. Noted time point: week 5, during vaccination. The study gave 300 ug of mutant IDH1 20-mer peptide per vaccine dose, with topical imiquimod. The data belong to a study of a mutant IDH1 vaccine in newly diagnosed glioma. Across the whole study: With temozolomide cycles, or 4-6 weeks after radiotherapy alone, vaccination was started. Patients had received radiotherapy, temozolomide, or both previously, most receiving both.

Libraries were prepared by immunoSEQ multiplex PCR; TCRdb keeps only in-frame clonotypes and omits some of them. This repertoire shows about 58,000 clones, 80% to 90% found once; its top ten account for less than 8%. The sequencing here drew on PBMCs, taken from a glioma patient whose treatment included an IDH1 peptide vaccine. This clonotype was obtained from a woman between 50 and 59 years old with glioma.

The CDR3 loop is CASSYSNGSPLHF. The DNA of the CDR3 is TGTGCCAGCAGTTACTCGAACGGTTCACCCCTCCACTTT. The chain uses TRBV6-5 and TRBJ1-6; D remains ambiguous. Trimming took 0 bases from V and 9 from J, leaving 6 bases between them. CDR1 MNHEY and CDR2 SVGAGI come from the germline V gene. The CDR3 consists of 13 residues.